This T cell receptor beta chain was captured in a study of cytomegalovirus exposure and HLA in healthy donors. Overall study context: It was reported in a later analysis that the 100 to 150 validation repertoires used the same platform as the 650 to 800 first-cohort repertoires.

The method was immunoSEQ multiplex PCR; TCRdb's version includes in-frame clones alone and lacks a portion of them. This sample has about 360,000 clones, with about nine tenths found just once. J gave up 0 bases and V 4 bases, and 4 bases lay outside the gene matches. The CDR3 covers 15 residues. The germline V gene encodes CDR1 MGHRA and CDR2 YSYEKL. A single count supports this clone. Its specificity is not known. Study results and caveats: Many donors shared some public TCRs, even though most TCR sequences were rare. In vitro testing confirmed a few CMV-associated chains as specific for CMV antigens.

What was sequenced was PBMCs. The TCR sequence derives from a woman aged 18-29 years in good health and CMV-seronegative. The V call is TRBV4-1, the J call TRBJ2-7, with 9 bases aligning to TRBD2. DNA of the CDR3: TGCGCCAGCAGCCCCCTACTAGCGGGCTCCTACGAGCAGTACTTC. This codes for CASSPLLAGSYEQYF.